This T cell receptor (beta chain) was recovered during a study of T cell responses to AZD1222 COVID-19 vaccine. Broader study findings: Seropositive AZD1222 recipients at baseline numbered only five or six. Clonal diversity was possibly underestimated, and the donors were mostly white British, with more females.

As regards this clone: Its antigen is as yet unknown.

The data were produced by immunoSEQ multiplex PCR, yet TCRdb's version contains in-frame clones alone and is incomplete. The sample records 150,000 to 200,000 clones, roughly 92% being singletons. CDR3 length equals 15 residues. Per the germline V gene, CDR1 is LNHDA and CDR2 is SQIVND (reference sequence). V dropped 4 bases and J dropped 0 bases, with 12 bases sitting between them. The genes are TRBV19 and TRBJ2-5; possibly TRBD1 for D (5 bases). The sequence was obtained from an adult who received the AZD1222 COVID-19 vaccine. The sequences come from peripheral blood, collected 28 days after the second AZD1222 dose. This CDR3 reads CASSTTAKYQETQYF. CDR3 nucleotide sequence: TGTGCCAGTAGTACGACAGCCAAGTACCAAGAGACCCAGTACTTC.